Below are 20 T cell receptor beta chains sequenced from a single sample in a study of blood T cell repertoires in COVID-19. Generated by immunoSEQ multiplex PCR, the TCRdb table keeps only in-frame clones and is missing some. The profile shows 250,000 to 300,000 clones, approximately 89% of them singletons. Sequencing input: peripheral blood. The source is an older woman with acute or convalescent COVID-19.

V gene TRBV18 combines with J gene TRBJ2-1; 14 bases are shared with TRBD2. Germline V gene data show CDR1 as KGHSH and CDR2 as LQKENI. The J segment lost 10 bases and the V segment lost 6 bases, leaving 8 bases of the junction unmatched. The CDR3 runs to 15 residues. The DNA of the CDR3 is TGTGCCAGCTCCCGACTAGCGGGGGGGGCGGCCGAGCAGTTCTTC. This codes for CASSRLAGGAAEQFF.

This clone showed up just a few times. The V and J genes are TRBV2 and TRBJ2-4; possible D gene TRBD2, 7 bases. This CDR3 has 18 amino acids. The V gene lost 3 bases and the J gene lost 1 base, with 19 bases spanning the gap. Germline CDR1 is SNHLY and CDR2 is FYNNEI. CDR3 nucleotide sequence: TGTGCCAGCAGTGAGTGGGGGGGCCTTGGAGGGGCCAAAAACATTCAGTACTTC. This sequence encodes CASSEWGGLGGAKNIQYF.

The chain carries TRBV6-2 or TRBV6-3 and TRBJ2-5; 8 nucleotides agree with TRBD1. CDR3 length: 16 amino acids. With V trimmed by 4 bases and J by 5 bases, 12 bases remained unmatched. Per germline, CDR1 MNHEY and CDR2 SVGEGT. The CDR3 DNA reads as TGTGCCAGCAGTTTCATACCTTCGACAGGGGTTGAGACCCAGTACTTC. Translating gives CASSFIPSTGVETQYF.

J is TRBJ1-2 and V is TRBV7-2; D remains unclear. This CDR3 contains 12 residues. Germline V gives CDR1 SGHTA, CDR2 FQGNSA. The V end was cut by 4 bases, the J end by 0 bases, with 3 bases between. As DNA, the CDR3 is TGTGCCAGCAGCTACTCTAACTATGGCTACACCTTC. This gives the protein CASSYSNYGYTF. Based on the CDR3 plus reference TRBV7-2 and TRBJ1-2, the full variable domain is GAGVSQSPSNKVTEKGKDVELRCDPISGHTALYWYRQSLGQGLEFLIYFQGNSAPDKSGLPSDRFSAERTGGSVSTLTIQRTQQEDSAVYLCASSYSNYGYTFGSGTRLTVV.

A note on this clone: Distinct nucleotide sequences in the sample also encode this CDR3. The gene calls are TRBV12-3 or TRBV12-4 and TRBJ1-5; 8 nucleotides align to TRBD1. The CDR3 totals 13 residues. Unmatched junction bases numbered 3, after V lost 5 bases and J lost 6 bases. The CDR3 DNA reads TGTGCCAGCAGTGACAGGGGAAGTCAGCCCCAGCATTTT. This codes for CASSDRGSQPQHF.

The J gene is TRBJ2-7, the V gene TRBV19; D is undetermined. The CDR3 length is 13 residues. V dropped 6 bases and J dropped 1 base, with 10 bases sitting between them. Germline CDR1 is LNHDA and CDR2 is SQIVND (reference sequence). CDR3 coding DNA: TGTGCCAGTAGCCTGACACCTTCCTACGAGCAGTACTTC. This translates into CASSLTPSYEQYF.

V and J are TRBV12-3 or TRBV12-4 and TRBJ2-7, with D possibly TRBD1 on 5 matching bases. V was cut by 3 bases and J by 3 bases, with 6 bases left in between. The CDR3 loop spans 12 amino acids. CDR3 sequence reads: CASSFTGYEQYF. In DNA form, the CDR3 reads TGTGCCAGCAGTTTCACAGGCTACGAGCAGTACTTC.

This chain joins TRBV5-5 and TRBJ1-2; 9 nucleotides align to TRBD1. Trimming took 4 bases from V and 2 from J; bases not matched to a gene: 0. The CDR3 is made up of 13 amino acids. The germline V gene has CDR1 SGHKS and CDR2 YYEKEE (reference sequence). CDR3 protein: CASSGTGNYGYTF. The CDR3 DNA reads TGTGCCAGCAGCGGGACAGGGAACTATGGCTACACCTTC.

The V gene is TRBV15, the J gene TRBJ1-5; D gene unclear. The germline CDR1 and CDR2 sequences are LNHNV and YYDKDF (reference sequence). V was pared by 0 bases and J by 10 bases, with 7 bases between. CDR3 length: 12 amino acids. As DNA, the CDR3 is TGTGCCACCAGCAGAGATCTAGGACCCCAGCATTTT. It translates to CATSRDLGPQHF. Variable domain in full (rest from reference TRBV15 and TRBJ1-5): DAMVIQNPRYQVTQFGKPVTLSCSQTLNHNVMYWYQQKSSQAPKLLFHYYDKDFNNEADTPDNFQSRRPNTSFCFLDIRSPGLGDTAMYLCATSRDLGPQHFGDGTRLSIL.

The rearrangement joins TRBV5-1 to TRBJ2-7; the D gene is possibly TRBD1 (5 bases). The ends were cut back, 5 bases at V and 2 bases at J, with 14 bases in the middle. Germline V CDR1 and CDR2: SGHRS, YFSETQ. This CDR3 region has 14 residues. CDR3 DNA: TGCGCCAGCAGACCTACGACAGCCGCCTACGAGCAGTACTTC. It is translated as CASRPTTAAYEQYF.

The chain links TRBV11-3 to TRBJ2-7; TRBD1 matches at 7 bases. This CDR3 is 13 amino acids long. The V and J ends lost 5 bases and 5 bases, in that order; junction bases with no gene match: 6. Germline values: CDR1 SGHNT, CDR2 YENEEA. Written as DNA, the CDR3 is TGTGCCAGCAGCCTAAACAGGGGCCACGAGCAGTACTTC. This translates into CASSLNRGHEQYF.

The chain has TRBV18 and TRBJ2-1; the match to TRBD1 covers 9 bases. The CDR3 totals 13 residues. Trimming removed 6 bases from V and 13 bases from J; junction bases left unmatched: 10. From germline, CDR1 is KGHSH and CDR2 LQKENI. The CDR3 here is CASSIRTGENQFF. CDR3 nucleotides: TGTGCCAGCTCGATCCGGACAGGGGAGAATCAGTTCTTC.

The CDR3 nucleotides read TGCGCCAGCAGCACTCGGACAGGGAGCACAGATACGCAGTATTTT. Residues: CASSTRTGSTDTQYF. The chain has TRBV4-1 and TRBJ2-3, with 8 bases aligning to TRBD1. This CDR3 comprises 15 residues. The trim removed 5 bases at V and 0 bases at J, leaving 4 bases unmatched. From germline, CDR1 is MGHRA and CDR2 YSYEKL.

This chain uses TRBV6-2 or TRBV6-3 with TRBJ1-2, with 9 bases fitting TRBD1. The CDR3 has 16 residues. The germline CDR1 and CDR2 sequences are MNHEY and SVGEGT. After removal of 6 bases from V and 3 bases from J, the junction contained 11 bases not matched to a gene. The CDR3 coding sequence is TGTGCCAGCAGCTGGACAGGGGCCCATATCGACTATGGCTACACCTTC. It yields the protein CASSWTGAHIDYGYTF.

The chain couples TRBV7-3 to TRBJ1-1; a weak D match, TRBD1 (6 bases). CDR1 SGHTA and CDR2 FQGTGA come from the germline V gene. This CDR3 region has 13 residues. V was cut by 5 bases and J by 1 base, with 8 bases left in between. The CDR3: CASSTDRNTEAFF. As DNA, the CDR3 is TGTGCCAGCAGCACGGACAGGAACACTGAAGCTTTCTTT.

This chain joins TRBV27 and TRBJ2-6, with D possibly TRBD2 on 5 matching bases. This CDR3 contains 15 residues. Per germline, CDR1 MNHEY and CDR2 SMNVEV (reference sequence). Trimming removed 4 bases at V and 3 bases at J, with 10 bases between. The CDR3 is CASSSRTGGANVLTF. Here the CDR3 DNA reads TGTGCCAGCAGTTCGAGGACTGGTGGGGCCAACGTCCTGACTTTC.

The chain couples TRBV5-4 to TRBJ2-5, with D tentatively TRBD2 (5 bases). This CDR3 comprises 16 residues. V was clipped by 0 bases and J by 2 bases, with 14 bases between them. Germline V CDR1 and CDR2: SGHNT, YYREEE (reference sequence). The CDR3 DNA sequence: TGTGCCAGCAGCTTGGAAGCGGTAACCCTACAAGAGACCCAGTACTTC. Protein sequence: CASSLEAVTLQETQYF. The full variable domain, its missing parts supplied by reference TRBV5-4 and TRBJ2-5, is ETGVTQSPTHLIKTRGQQVTLRCSSQSGHNTVSWYQQALGQGPQFIFQYYREEENGRGNFPPRFSGLQFPNYSSELNVNALELDDSALYLCASSLEAVTLQETQYFGPGTRLLVL.

This rearrangement joins TRBV7-9 to TRBJ2-6, with 8 bases identical to TRBD1. CDR1 is SEHNR and CDR2 is FQNEAQ in the germline V gene (reference sequence). The CDR3 loop spans 17 amino acids. J lost 0 bases, V lost 5 bases, and 6 bases had no gene match. The CDR3 spells CASSLQGAVSGANVLTF. In DNA, the CDR3 is TGTGCCAGCAGCCTTCAGGGGGCAGTCTCTGGGGCCAACGTCCTGACTTTC.

The chain recombines TRBV7-6 with TRBJ2-1; TRBD2 agrees at 8 bases. The CDR3 loop spans 13 amino acids. Trimming at V came to 6 bases and at J to 10 bases, leaving 8 bases not matched to a gene. Germline-derived CDR1 and CDR2 are SGHVS and FNYEAQ. CDR3 in DNA: TGTGCCAGCAGTAGCGGGGCCCGGGGAGAGCAGTTCTTC. Translated: CASSSGARGEQFF. Supplemented by reference TRBV7-6 and TRBJ2-1, the full variable domain reads GAGVSQSPRYKVTKRGQDVALRCDPISGHVSLYWYRQALGQGPEFLTYFNYEAQQDKSGLPNDRFSAERPEGSISTLTIQRTEQRDSAMYRCASSSGARGEQFFGPGTRLTVL.

This clone was observed a single time. The V gene is TRBV3-1 (or the pseudogene TRBV3-2), the J gene TRBJ2-1, with 14 bases identical to TRBD2. Trimming at V came to 6 bases and at J to 8 bases, leaving 6 bases not matched to a gene. The CDR3 has 15 amino acids. CDR1 and CDR2 (germline): LGHDT, YNNKEL (reference sequence). The DNA for the CDR3 is TGTGCCAGCAGATCCGGGACTAGCGGGAGATATGAGCAGTTCTTC. Protein product: CASRSGTSGRYEQFF.